These T cell receptor beta chains were read from a single sample in a study of PD-1 blockade in mismatch repair-deficient tumors. The data were produced by immunoSEQ multiplex PCR, yet TCRdb's version contains in-frame clones alone and is incomplete. Of about 51,000 clones listed, 78% are singletons. The source material was peripheral blood, sampled 4 weeks after starting pembrolizumab. The source of these receptors is an adult with mismatch repair-deficient cancer. CDR3s include the opening cysteine and the closing phenylalanine or tryptophan. The D gene is left open where the match is weak. Size values are once, few and many counts, or a class for expanded clones, and some rows have none.

d_call j_call v_call clone_size cdr3_aa cdr3_nt
. TRBJ2-1 TRBV5-1 few CASSLAGGTGTYNEQFF TGCGCCAGCAGCTTGGCCGGTGGTACCGGAACCTACAATGAGCAGTTCTTC
TRBD2 TRBJ2-2 TRBV7-9 . CASSVGLAGATGELFF TGTGCCAGCAGCGTGGGACTAGCGGGAGCCACCGGGGAGCTGTTTTTT
. TRBJ2-7 TRBV5-1 . CASSLAGSYEQYF TGCGCCAGCAGCTTGGCCGGGTCCTACGAGCAGTACTTC
. TRBJ1-1 TRBV6-5 . CASSYSWGVNTEAFF TGTGCCAGCAGTTACTCGTGGGGGGTGAACACTGAAGCTTTCTTT
TRBD2 TRBJ2-7 TRBV10-3 . CAISELAGGTYEQYF TGTGCCATCAGTGAACTAGCGGGAGGGACTTACGAGCAGTACTTC
. TRBJ2-7 TRBV4-3 . CASSSSVSYEQYF TGCGCCAGCAGCTCTAGCGTCTCCTACGAGCAGTACTTC
TRBD1 TRBJ2-5 TRBV13 . CASRRTGEETQYF TGTGCCAGCAGGAGGACAGGGGAAGAGACCCAGTACTTC
TRBD1 TRBJ1-2 TRBV27 few CASSPTGSYGYTF TGTGCCAGCAGTCCGACAGGGAGCTATGGCTACACCTTC
. TRBJ2-2 TRBV4-2 . CASSQGQGGGELFF TGTGCCAGCAGCCAAGGCCAGGGCGGCGGGGAGCTGTTTTTT
TRBD2 TRBJ2-1 TRBV13 . CASSLGASGNLDEQFF TGTGCCAGCAGCTTAGGGGCTAGCGGGAATCTTGATGAGCAGTTCTTC
. TRBJ1-4 TRBV19 . CASTTPGSLGEKLFF TGTGCCAGTACCACCCCGGGGAGTCTGGGGGAAAAACTGTTTTTT
. TRBJ1-4 TRBV29-1 . CSVVDLFRGEKLFF TGCAGCGTTGTTGATCTCTTTAGGGGTGAAAAACTGTTTTTT
TRBD1 TRBJ1-4 TRBV30 . CAWRTGGTGSEKLFF TGTGCCTGGAGAACAGGGGGGACAGGGAGTGAAAAACTGTTTTTT
TRBD2 TRBJ2-3 TRBV7-2 . CASSWTSGTTDTQYF TGTGCCAGCAGCTGGACTAGCGGGACCACAGATACGCAGTATTTT
TRBD2 TRBJ2-3 TRBV13 . CASSYIAGEVTDTQYF TGTGCCAGCAGCTACATAGCGGGAGAGGTGACAGATACGCAGTATTTT
TRBD1 TRBJ1-4 TRBV5-8 . CASSLGQEHNEKLFF TGTGCCAGCAGCCTGGGACAGGAACATAATGAAAAACTGTTTTTT
. TRBJ1-2 TRBV5-1 once CASSLDRENYGYTF TGCGCCAGCAGCTTGGACAGGGAGAACTATGGCTACACCTTC
TRBD1 TRBJ2-2 TRBV4-1 once CASSRQGDPNTGELFF TGCGCCAGCAGCCGACAGGGGGATCCTAACACCGGGGAGCTGTTTTTT
TRBD2 TRBJ2-1 TRBV7-8 . CASSPTPSGSYHNEQFF TGTGCCAGCAGCCCAACCCCCAGCGGGAGTTACCACAATGAGCAGTTCTTC
. TRBJ1-5 TRBV19 . CASSFKTRNQPQHF TGTGCCAGTAGTTTTAAAACCCGCAATCAGCCCCAGCATTTT
TRBD1 TRBJ1-5 TRBV6-5 few CASRRQGVSNQPQHF TGTGCCAGCAGGAGACAGGGGGTTAGCAATCAGCCCCAGCATTTT
TRBD1 TRBJ2-7 TRBV15 . CATSRDGTGYSYEQYF TGTGCCACCAGCAGAGATGGGACAGGCTATTCCTACGAGCAGTACTTC
TRBD2 TRBJ2-1 TRBV18 . CASSPIGGSSYNEQFF TGTGCCAGCTCACCAATCGGCGGGAGCTCCTACAATGAGCAGTTCTTC
TRBD1 TRBJ2-5 TRBV11-3 . CASSTTGAETQYF TGTGCCAGCAGCACTACAGGGGCTGAGACCCAGTACTTC
TRBD1 TRBJ2-1 TRBV27 . CASSFRTGGQQFF TGTGCCAGCAGTTTCCGGACAGGGGGGCAGCAGTTCTTC
. TRBJ2-7 TRBV7-6 . CASSRPGGEQYF TGTGCCAGCAGCAGACCAGGAGGCGAGCAGTACTTC
. TRBJ2-7 TRBV5-3 . CARSSQGYEQYF TGTGCCAGAAGCTCACAGGGCTACGAGCAGTACTTC
. TRBJ2-1 TRBV2 . CASSYTTGSYNEQFF TGTGCCAGCAGCTATACAACCGGGAGTTACAATGAGCAGTTCTTC
TRBD2 TRBJ2-1 TRBV7-9 . CASSLGLAGDEQFF TGTGCCAGCAGCCTCGGACTAGCGGGAGATGAGCAGTTCTTC
TRBD1 TRBJ2-7 TRBV4-2 . CASSLGTGIYEQYF TGTGCCAGCAGCCTCGGGACAGGGATATACGAGCAGTACTTC
. TRBJ2-1 TRBV6-6 . CASSRPGLAYNEQFF TGTGCCAGCAGCCGCCCCGGGCTAGCCTACAATGAGCAGTTCTTC
TRBD2 TRBJ2-2 TRBV29-1 . CSAQISGGNTGELFF TGCAGCGCCCAGATTAGCGGGGGGAACACCGGGGAGCTGTTTTTT
. TRBJ1-1 TRBV6-1 . CASRPAGMNTEAFF TGTGCCAGCAGGCCAGCAGGGATGAACACTGAAGCTTTCTTT